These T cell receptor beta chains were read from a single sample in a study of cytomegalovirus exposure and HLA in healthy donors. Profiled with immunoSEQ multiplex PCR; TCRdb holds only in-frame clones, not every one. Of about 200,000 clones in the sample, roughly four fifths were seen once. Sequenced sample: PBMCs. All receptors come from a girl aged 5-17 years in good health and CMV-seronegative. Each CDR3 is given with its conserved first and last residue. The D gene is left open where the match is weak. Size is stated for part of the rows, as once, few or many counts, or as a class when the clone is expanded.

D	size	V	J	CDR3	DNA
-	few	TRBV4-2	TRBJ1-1	CASSQERTVNTEAFF	TGTGCCAGCAGCCAAGAGAGGACTGTGAACACTGAAGCTTTCTTT
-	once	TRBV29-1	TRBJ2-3	CSVDFSRGADTQYF	TGCAGCGTTGACTTTTCGCGGGGTGCAGATACGCAGTATTTT
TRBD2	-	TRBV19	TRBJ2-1	CASSTFRTVGTTSSYNEQFF	TGTGCCAGTAGTACATTCCGGACGGTTGGGACTACGAGCTCCTACAATGAGCAGTTCTTC
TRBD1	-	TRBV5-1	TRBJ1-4	CASSLWAGGSTNEKLFF	TGCGCCAGCAGCTTGTGGGCAGGGGGTTCAACTAATGAAAAACTGTTTTTT
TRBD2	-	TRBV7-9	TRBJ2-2	CASSWGGNTGELFF	TGTGCCAGCAGCTGGGGGGGGAACACCGGGGAGCTGTTTTTT
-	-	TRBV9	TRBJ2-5	CASSVGWRETQYF	TGTGCCAGCAGCGTAGGGTGGAGGGAGACCCAGTACTTC
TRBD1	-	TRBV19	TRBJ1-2	CASSDLTGTGYTF	TGTGCCAGTAGCGACTTGACAGGGACTGGCTACACCTTC
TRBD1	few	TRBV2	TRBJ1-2	CASSDDGTGYSGYTF	TGTGCCAGCAGTGACGACGGGACAGGGTATTCGGGCTACACCTTC
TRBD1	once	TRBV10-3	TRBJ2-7	CAISGGSEGAPREQYF	TGTGCCATCAGTGGTGGCTCTGAGGGGGCCCCTAGAGAGCAGTACTTC
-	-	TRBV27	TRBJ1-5	CASSLQAFNQPQHF	TGTGCCAGCAGTTTACAGGCGTTCAATCAGCCCCAGCATTTT
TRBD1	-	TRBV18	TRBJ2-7	CASSRTGEREVF	TGTGCCAGCTCACGAACAGGGGAACGCGAGGTCTTC
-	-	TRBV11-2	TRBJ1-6	CASSLVEGGSPLHF	TGTGCCAGCAGCTTAGTCGAGGGTGGTTCACCCCTCCACTTT
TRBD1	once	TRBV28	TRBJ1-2	CASSFWAGGHGYTF	TGTGCCAGCAGTTTTTGGGCAGGGGGTCATGGCTACACCTTC
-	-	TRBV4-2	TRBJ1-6	CASSLDGQKSPLHF	TGTGCCAGCAGCCTTGATGGACAGAAGTCACCCCTCCACTTT
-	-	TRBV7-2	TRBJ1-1	CASSLQGQLNTEAFF	TGTGCCAGCAGCTTACAAGGACAGTTGAACACTGAAGCTTTCTTT
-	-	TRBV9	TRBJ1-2	CASSVGRAGDGYTF	TGTGCCAGCAGCGTAGGAAGGGCCGGGGATGGCTACACCTTC
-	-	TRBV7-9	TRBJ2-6	CASSRASQSSGANVLTF	TGTGCCAGCAGCCGGGCTAGCCAGAGCTCTGGGGCCAACGTCCTGACTTTC
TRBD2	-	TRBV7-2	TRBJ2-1	CASSLEAGTREQFF	TGTGCCAGCAGCTTAGAGGCCGGGACTAGGGAGCAGTTCTTC
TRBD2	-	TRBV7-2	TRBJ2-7	CASSFRRGGHEQYF	TGTGCCAGCAGCTTTAGGCGGGGGGGCCACGAGCAGTACTTC
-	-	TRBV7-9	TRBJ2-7	CASSPGTAVGGEQYF	TGTGCCAGCAGCCCCGGGACCGCCGTTGGGGGGGAGCAGTACTTC
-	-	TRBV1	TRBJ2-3	CTSSQEFPRLSGGGTQYF	TGCACCAGCAGCCAAGAATTTCCGAGACTCTCGGGTGGTGGTACGCAGTATTTT
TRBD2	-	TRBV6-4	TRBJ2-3	CASSEATSGTDTQYF	TGTGCCAGCAGTGAAGCGACTAGCGGCACAGATACGCAGTATTTT
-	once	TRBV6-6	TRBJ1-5	CASSPPLRPQHF	TGTGCCAGCAGTCCCCCGCTTAGGCCCCAGCATTTT
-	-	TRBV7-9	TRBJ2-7	CASSPTGNEQYF	TGTGCCAGCAGCCCGACAGGTAACGAGCAGTACTTC
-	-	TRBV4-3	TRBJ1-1	CASSQTENLNTEAFF	TGCGCCAGCAGCCAAACGGAGAATCTGAACACTGAAGCTTTCTTT
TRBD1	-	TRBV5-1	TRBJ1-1	CASSPGQSNTEAFF	TGCGCCAGCAGCCCGGGACAGTCGAACACTGAAGCTTTCTTT
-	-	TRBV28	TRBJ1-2	CASSLTAGDGGYTF	TGTGCCAGCAGTTTGACCGCAGGGGATGGCGGCTACACCTTC
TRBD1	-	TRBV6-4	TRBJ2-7	CASSEGTGEAYEQYF	TGTGCCAGCAGTGAAGGGACAGGGGAGGCCTACGAGCAGTACTTC
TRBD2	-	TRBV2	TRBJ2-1	CASRLLAGGPKFEQFF	TGTGCCAGCAGGCTACTAGCGGGAGGGCCTAAGTTTGAGCAGTTCTTC
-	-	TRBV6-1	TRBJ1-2	CASSASGVSYGYTF	TGTGCCAGCAGTGCTTCGGGGGTCTCCTATGGCTACACCTTC
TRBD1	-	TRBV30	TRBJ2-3	CAWTTGTVSTDTQYF	TGTGCCTGGACTACCGGGACAGTCAGCACAGATACGCAGTATTTT
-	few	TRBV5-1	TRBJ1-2	CASSSEGQTNYGYTF	TGCGCCAGCAGCTCGGAAGGACAGACTAACTATGGCTACACCTTC
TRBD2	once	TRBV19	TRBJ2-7	CATTTGTSGTYEQYF	TGTGCCACAACCACCGGGACTAGCGGTACCTACGAGCAGTACTTC
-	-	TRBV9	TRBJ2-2	CASSASSGGELFF	TGTGCCAGCAGCGCCAGTTCGGGCGGGGAGCTGTTTTTT
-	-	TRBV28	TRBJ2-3	CASSYPFTDTQYF	TGTGCCAGCAGCTACCCATTCACAGATACGCAGTATTTT
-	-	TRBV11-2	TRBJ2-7	CASSLAPGSPYEQYF	TGTGCCAGCAGCTTAGCCCCGGGTTCACCCTACGAGCAGTACTTC
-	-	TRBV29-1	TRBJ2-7	CSVVLRGSAFDEQYF	TGCAGCGTTGTATTGCGAGGGTCGGCTTTCGACGAGCAGTACTTC
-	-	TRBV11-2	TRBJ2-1	CASSSIQGYNEQFF	TGTGCCAGCAGCTCAATACAGGGCTACAATGAGCAGTTCTTC
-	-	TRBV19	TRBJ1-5	CASTPGDNQPQHF	TGTGCCAGTACACCAGGGGACAATCAGCCCCAGCATTTT
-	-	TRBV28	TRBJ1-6	CASSLPANRDNSPLHF	TGTGCCAGCAGTTTACCGGCCAACAGGGATAATTCACCCCTCCACTTT